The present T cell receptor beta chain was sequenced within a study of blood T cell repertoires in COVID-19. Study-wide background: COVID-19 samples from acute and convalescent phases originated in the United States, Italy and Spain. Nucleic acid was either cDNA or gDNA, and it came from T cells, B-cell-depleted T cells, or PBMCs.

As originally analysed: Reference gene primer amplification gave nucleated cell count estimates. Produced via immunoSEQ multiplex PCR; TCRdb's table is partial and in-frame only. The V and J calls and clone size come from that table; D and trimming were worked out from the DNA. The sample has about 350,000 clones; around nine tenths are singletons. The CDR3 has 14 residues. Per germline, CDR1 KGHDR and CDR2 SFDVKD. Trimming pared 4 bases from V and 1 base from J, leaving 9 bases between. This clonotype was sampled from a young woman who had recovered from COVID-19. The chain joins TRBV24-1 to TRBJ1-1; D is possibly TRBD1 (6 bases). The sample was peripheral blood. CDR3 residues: CATSDPDRNTEAFF. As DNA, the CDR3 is TGTGCCACCAGTGACCCGGACAGGAACACTGAAGCTTTCTTT.